This T cell receptor (beta chain) was sequenced during a study of long-term antiretroviral therapy in people with HIV. Points from the study as a whole: Once patients were on ART, diversity went higher but still fell short of transplant donor controls.

On this clone itself: Its antigen is unidentified.

Runs used v3.0 of the immunoSEQ assay and were done at survey level. Per sample, sequencing targeted about 35,000-55,000 T-cell genomes. Sequenced by immunoSEQ multiplex PCR; TCRdb stores in-frame clones only, minus some. This sample has about 20,000 clones, with more than 80% found just once. V lost 7 bases and J 10 bases, leaving 16 bases between the germline ends. CDR3 length: 11 amino acids. CDR1 and CDR2 from the germline V gene are SQVTM and ANQGSEA. This sequence joins TRBV29-1 and TRBJ1-1; D uncertain. This material consisted of unsorted PBMCs, taken 0.2 years after starting antiretroviral therapy. This clonotype was obtained from a woman in her 40s with HIV. The CDR3: CSAARALGAFF. The CDR3, as DNA: TGCAGCGCGGCTAGGGCTCTAGGAGCTTTCTTT.